These 25 T cell receptor beta chains came from one sample sequenced in a study of low-dose radiotherapy and immunotherapy resistance in tumors (dated by TCRdb to 2021 to 2024). Superscript III and a set of TRAV- and TRBV-specific primers were used to synthesize first-strand cDNA, so that both TCRalpha and TCRbeta chains were covered. TCRs were amplified with Phusion for roughly 20 PCR cycles, with a constant-region primer paired with the adapter attached to the V primers. Starting from the raw public reads, TCRdb applied fastp trimming at Q25, assembled clones with MiXCR and retained in-frame beta chains. Each record represents a unique CDR3 protein, reported with the most common genes and DNA among its rows. The sample contains 7,500 to 10,000 distinct CDR3 sequences, 69% of them found a single time. Of the sample, 6.5% to 8% is held by the ten largest clones. Receptors were obtained from a human donor with advanced metastatic prostate, ovarian, gallbladder or colorectal cancer (not recorded which). This table probably holds off-target reads from a library built for another chain.

The chain employs TRBV12-3 or TRBV12-4 and TRBJ2-1; perhaps TRBD2 as D (5 bases). The CDR3 has 14 residues. Trimming removed 10 bases at V and 6 bases at J, with 19 bases between. CDR3 nucleotides: TGTGCCACCGGGCGGGCTCCCGCTAGCAATGAGCAGTTCTTC. Translated: CATGRAPASNEQFF.

This clonotype was detected only once. The rearrangement joins TRBV12-3 or TRBV12-4 to TRBJ2-7, with D possibly matching TRBD1 (7 bases). The length of the CDR3 is 14 residues. The germline V and J ends were trimmed by 2 bases and 4 bases, with 12 bases remaining between them. CDR3 amino acids: CASSLRDSGYEQYF. The CDR3, as DNA: TGTGCCAGCAGTTTACGGGACAGCGGGTACGAGCAGTACTTC.

The V gene is TRBV20-1, the J gene TRBJ2-1; possibly TRBD2 for D (5 bases). The V and J ends lost 6 bases and 1 base respectively, with 13 bases between them. Germline V CDR1 and CDR2: DFQATT, SNEGSKA (reference sequence). The CDR3 runs 14 residues. This CDR3 is CSALPGESYNEQFF. In DNA, the CDR3 is TGCAGTGCCCTCCCCGGGGAGTCCTACAATGAGCAGTTCTTC.

This clonotype turned up a few times. This chain connects TRBV10-3 to TRBJ1-2, with a possible D match to TRBD1 (6 bases). V lost 0 bases, J lost 5 bases, and 10 bases lay in between. The CDR3 sequence is 14 residues long. Germline CDR1 and CDR2: ENHRY and SYGVKD. CDR3 residues: CAISESGQGYGYTF. The CDR3 coding sequence is TGTGCCATCAGTGAGTCAGGGCAGGGGTATGGCTACACCTTC.

This clonotype has only a few counts. The genes are TRBV5-1 and TRBJ2-3; 7 bases are a match to TRBD2. The CDR3 loop spans 18 amino acids. V trimming: 0 bases; J trimming: 1 base; junction bases outside the gene matches: 11. Germline V CDR1 and CDR2: SGHRS, YFSETQ. CDR3 DNA sequence: TGCGCCAGCAGCTTGGCCCCCAATTCGGGAGGTGGCACAGATACGCAGTATTTT. Translating gives CASSLAPNSGGGTDTQYF.

CDR3 sequence: CASARTSGFQETQYF. The CDR3 DNA follows: TGTGCCAGCGCGCGGACTAGCGGCTTCCAAGAGACCCAGTACTTC. This chain uses TRBV5-4 with TRBJ2-5; TRBD2 matches at 10 bases. J was trimmed by 1 base and V by 7 bases; bases with no gene match: 7. Germline values: CDR1 SGHNT, CDR2 YYREEE (reference sequence). The CDR3 length is 15 residues.

Comments on this clonotype: Its ends do not fully match the called genes, so a read error is possible. The V call is TRBV11-1, the J call TRBJ2-7, with 13 bases identical to TRBD2. CDR3 size: 13 residues. The germline V gene has CDR1 SGHAT and CDR2 FQDESV (reference sequence). CDR3 region: CASSFGLAGAMDF. CDR3 DNA sequence: TGTGCCAGCAGCTTCGGACTAGCGGGGGCGATGGACTTC.

The chain carries TRBV11-2 and TRBJ2-3; D not resolved. The ends were cut back, 0 bases at V and 10 bases at J, with 11 bases in the middle. CDR3 length: 13 amino acids. The germline V gene encodes CDR1 SGHAT and CDR2 FQNNGV. CDR3 sequence (DNA): TGTGCCAGCAGCTTAGACCTCAGGAGTGCGCAGTATTTT. It is translated as CASSLDLRSAQYF.

V and J are TRBV7-2 and TRBJ2-7; D may be TRBD1 or TRBD2 (6 bases each). CDR1 is SGHTA, CDR2 FQGNSA, per germline. The CDR3 covers 14 residues. V was shortened by 10 bases and J by 1 base, with 17 bases between the two germline ends. CDR3 region: CATRKGGLSYEQYF. The CDR3 DNA reads TGTGCCACCCGGAAGGGGGGCCTTTCCTACGAGCAGTACTTC.

V is TRBV28 and J is TRBJ2-3, with TRBD1 as a possible D gene (6 bases). The CDR3 runs to 16 residues. Germline V CDR1 and CDR2: MDHEN, SYDVKM. V lost 1 base, J lost 2 bases, and 13 bases lay in between. CDR3 DNA: TGTGCCAGCAGTTTATTAGGACAGAAGTTCACAGATACGCAGTATTTT. The encoded protein is CASSLLGQKFTDTQYF.

This clonotype has just a few counts. The J gene is TRBJ2-1, the V gene TRBV5-5, with 8 bases identical to TRBD2. Germline assignment: CDR1 SGHKS and CDR2 YYEKEE (reference sequence). Trimming took 4 bases from V and 6 from J; bases not matched to a gene: 9. The CDR3 spans 15 residues. DNA for the CDR3: TGTGCCAGCAGCGTATCCGGACTAGCAGGCAATGAGCAGTTCTTC. Amino acids: CASSVSGLAGNEQFF.

This rearrangement joins TRBV28 to TRBJ2-7, with D uncertain. CDR1 and CDR2 from the germline V gene are MDHEN and SYDVKM. CDR3 length: 15 residues. V was clipped by 1 base and J by 5 bases, with 15 bases between them. The CDR3 DNA sequence: TGTGCCAGCAGTTTATTGGCCTCGGTACAAAACGAGCAGTACTTC. Translating it yields CASSLLASVQNEQYF.

The V and J genes are TRBV30 and TRBJ2-7; no clear D. Trimming cost V 4 bases and J 5 bases, with 9 bases left between them. Germline lookup yields CDR1 GTSNPN and CDR2 SVGIG (reference sequence). This CDR3 has 11 residues. The CDR3 here is CAWTRYNEQYF. CDR3 nucleotides: TGTGCCTGGACACGGTACAACGAGCAGTACTTC.

V gene TRBV5-6 combines with J gene TRBJ1-4, with 11 bases matching TRBD1. The CDR3 has 17 amino acids. CDR1 is SGHDT, CDR2 YYEEEE, per germline. The J segment lost 6 bases and the V segment lost 0 bases, leaving 7 bases of the junction unmatched. The DNA of the CDR3 is TGTGCCAGCAGCTTGGGGACAGGGGGCTTTCAACATGAAAAACTGTTTTTT. Its protein product is CASSLGTGGFQHEKLFF.

This chain joins TRBV14 and TRBJ2-7; the D is unclear. Germline V gene sequence: CDR1 SGHDN, CDR2 FVKESK. Trimming pared 1 base from V and 4 bases from J, leaving 2 bases between. This CDR3 is 11 amino acids long. CDR3 region: CASSQVYEQYF. CDR3 coding DNA: TGTGCCAGCAGCCAAGTTTACGAGCAGTACTTC.

This clonotype was seen a few times. The chain joins TRBV14 to TRBJ2-1, with 11 bases aligning to TRBD2. The germline V gene encodes CDR1 SGHDN and CDR2 FVKESK. The CDR3 spans 15 residues. Losses at the gene ends were 4 bases for V and 7 bases for J; bases not matched to a gene: 6. The CDR3 reads CASSPIAGGWNEQFF. In nucleotides, the CDR3 is TGTGCCAGCAGCCCGATAGCGGGAGGGTGGAATGAGCAGTTCTTC. The full variable domain, in which reference TRBV14 and TRBJ2-1 provide the parts outside the CDR3, is EAGVTQFPSHSVIEKGQTVTLRCDPISGHDNLYWYRRVMGKEIKFLLHFVKESKQDESGMPNNRFLAERTGGTYSTLKVQPAELEDSGVYFCASSPIAGGWNEQFFGPGTRLTVL.

The rearrangement links TRBV19 to TRBJ2-1, with 8 positions matching TRBD2. V dropped 5 bases and J dropped 7; count of bases not matched to a gene: 13. The CDR3 has 16 residues. The germline V gene has CDR1 LNHDA and CDR2 SQIVND (reference sequence). The CDR3 sequence is CASSPLRERGRNEQFF. The CDR3, as DNA: TGTGCCAGTAGTCCTCTGAGGGAGCGGGGGCGGAATGAGCAGTTCTTC. Looking up the rest from reference TRBV19 and TRBJ2-1 gives the full variable domain: DGGITQSPKYLFRKEGQNVTLSCEQNLNHDAMYWYRQDPGQGLRLIYYSQIVNDFQKGDIAEGYSVSREKKESFPLTVTSAQKNPTAFYLCASSPLRERGRNEQFFGPGTRLTVL.

This sequence joins TRBV25-1 and TRBJ1-2; unclear D gene. V shed 7 bases and J shed 2 bases, with 8 bases lying between them. Germline V gene sequence: CDR1 MGHDK, CDR2 SYGVNS. CDR3 size: 12 residues. The CDR3 is CASTSVNYGYTF. CDR3 nucleotide sequence: TGTGCCAGCACTTCGGTGAACTATGGCTACACCTTC.

V usage is TRBV5-4 and J usage is TRBJ1-1; possible D gene TRBD1, 5 bases. Trimming took 4 bases from V and 7 from J, leaving 17 bases between them. CDR3 length: 14 residues. Germline V CDR1 and CDR2: SGHNT, YYREEE (reference sequence). CDR3 protein: CASSQAALGVEAFF. In nucleotides, the CDR3 is TGTGCCAGCAGCCAGGCGGCCCTGGGGGTTGAAGCTTTCTTT.

Comments on this clonotype: A junction boundary mismatches the germline segment, possibly from a read error. This chain links TRBV10-3 with TRBJ2-7; D not resolved. CDR1 and CDR2 (germline): ENHRY, SYGVKD. CDR3 length: 15 amino acids. Here the CDR3 DNA reads TGTGCCATCAGTGGAGGTTTGAGGTGGTCCTTCGAGCAGTACTTC. Translation gives CAISGGLRWSFEQYF.

The chain combines TRBV6-2 or TRBV6-3 with TRBJ2-7; D is unclear. Germline V gene lookup returns CDR1 MNHEY and CDR2 SVGEGT. This CDR3 region has 12 residues. With 5 bases removed from V and 12 bases from J, the gap between germline ends came to 17 bases. The CDR3 sequence: CASSHPDGPSYF. CDR3 coding DNA: TGTGCCAGCAGTCACCCGGACGGCCCTTCGTACTTC.

The chain combines TRBV20-1 with TRBJ2-2; TRBD2 aligns across 9 bases. The CDR3 spans 17 residues. Germline CDR1 is DFQATT and CDR2 is SNEGSKA (reference sequence). Trimming at V came to 0 bases and at J to 6 bases, leaving 11 bases not matched to a gene. The CDR3 DNA reads TGCAGTGCTAGAGAGGAGAGGCGGGGGGGCTGGTCCGGGGAGCTGTTTTTT. This translates into CSAREERRGGWSGELFF.

The chain has TRBV6-1 and TRBJ2-1; a possible D gene is TRBD2 (6 bases). The CDR3 is made up of 13 amino acids. The V gene lost 6 bases and the J gene lost 7 bases, with 13 bases spanning the gap. Germline V lookup: CDR1 MNHNS, CDR2 SASEGT. CDR3 in DNA: TGTGCCAGCAGCGGTTTGGGGAGGAATGAGCAGTTCTTC. It is translated as CASSGLGRNEQFF.

This clonotype was recorded a few times. The J gene is TRBJ2-1, the V gene TRBV3-1; 11 bases are a match to TRBD2. CDR3 length: 16 residues. V trimming: 6 bases; J trimming: 10 bases; junction bases outside the gene matches: 14. Germline loops: CDR1 LGHDT, CDR2 YNNKEL (reference sequence). CDR3 nucleotides: TGTGCCAGCAGTCAAATCCTATTAGCTAGCGGGAGGGAGCAGTTCTTC. Translation: CASSQILLASGREQFF.

This chain connects TRBV6-1 to TRBJ2-7, with TRBD1 as a possible D gene (6 bases). V was clipped by 5 bases and J by 2 bases, with 10 bases between them. Per germline, CDR1 MNHNS and CDR2 SASEGT. The CDR3 consists of 13 residues. CDR3 residues: CASSRQVTYEQYF. CDR3 coding DNA: TGTGCCAGCAGTAGACAGGTCACCTACGAGCAGTACTTC.